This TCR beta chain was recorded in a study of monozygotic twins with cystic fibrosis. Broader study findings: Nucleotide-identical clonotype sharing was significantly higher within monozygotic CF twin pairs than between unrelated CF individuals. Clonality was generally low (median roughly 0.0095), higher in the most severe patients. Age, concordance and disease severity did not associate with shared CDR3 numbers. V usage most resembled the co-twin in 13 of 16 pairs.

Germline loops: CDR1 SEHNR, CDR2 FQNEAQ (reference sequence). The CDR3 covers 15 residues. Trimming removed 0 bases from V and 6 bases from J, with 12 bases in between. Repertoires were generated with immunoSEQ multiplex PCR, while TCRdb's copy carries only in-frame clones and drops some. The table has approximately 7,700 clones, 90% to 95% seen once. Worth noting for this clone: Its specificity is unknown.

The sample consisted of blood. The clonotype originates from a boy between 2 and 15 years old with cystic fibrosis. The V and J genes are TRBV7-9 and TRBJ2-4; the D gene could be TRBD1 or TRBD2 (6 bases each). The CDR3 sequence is CASSLAGGRGNIQYF. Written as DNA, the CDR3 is TGTGCCAGCAGCTTAGCCGGGGGCCGGGGAAACATTCAGTACTTC.